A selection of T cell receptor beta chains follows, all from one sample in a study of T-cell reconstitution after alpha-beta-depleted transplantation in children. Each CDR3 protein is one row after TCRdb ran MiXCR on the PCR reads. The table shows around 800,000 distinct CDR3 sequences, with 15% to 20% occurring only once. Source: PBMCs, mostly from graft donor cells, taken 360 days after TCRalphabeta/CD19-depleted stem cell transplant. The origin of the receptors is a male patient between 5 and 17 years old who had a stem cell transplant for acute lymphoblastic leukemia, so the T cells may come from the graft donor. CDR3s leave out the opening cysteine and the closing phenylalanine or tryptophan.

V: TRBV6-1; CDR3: ASIDQGNDGNTIY
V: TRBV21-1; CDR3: AIRDSSYEQY
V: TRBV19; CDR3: ASSTVEGLFLY
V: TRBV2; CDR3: AVGQGIDEQF
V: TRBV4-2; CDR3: ASSRDRDNYEQY
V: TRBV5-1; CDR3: ASSMGGPTYNEQF
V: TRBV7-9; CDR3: ASSSGTGMGAF
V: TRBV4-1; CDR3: ASRQPFGGNTEAF
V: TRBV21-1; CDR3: ASSLKSSLSPLH
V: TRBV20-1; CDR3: SAPRGNSYNEQF
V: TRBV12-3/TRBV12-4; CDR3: ASSRDSEQF
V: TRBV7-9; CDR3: ASTRELGYEQY
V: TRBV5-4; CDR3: ASNPGTASGRAHEQY
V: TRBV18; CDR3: ASGSLGGRAGPASSYNEQF
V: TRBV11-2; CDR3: ASSSPRLFYGYT
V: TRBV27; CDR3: ASSVRGLADLTDTQY
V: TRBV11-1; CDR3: ASSPTYYGLARGPYEQY
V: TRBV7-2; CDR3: ASGTGAYNEQF
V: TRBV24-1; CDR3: ATSDPGTSGIGELF
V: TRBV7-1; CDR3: ASSSWWGPEQF
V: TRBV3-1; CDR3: ASSVNRGRGEQY
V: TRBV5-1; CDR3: ASRSVAQPTGELF
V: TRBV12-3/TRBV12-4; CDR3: ASSSRVALNSYEQY
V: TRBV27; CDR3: ASSLGQKLQETQY
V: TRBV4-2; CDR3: ASSQDGQGRAGGEQY
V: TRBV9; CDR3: ASSPLPGEQY
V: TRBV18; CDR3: ASSSQGLGSYEQY
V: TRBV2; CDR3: ASSAQGSSYNEQF
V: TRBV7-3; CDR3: ASSPSGRHSYEQY
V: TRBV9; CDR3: ASSPSGVYNEQF
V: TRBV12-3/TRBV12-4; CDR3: ASRDSPSYEQY
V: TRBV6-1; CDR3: ASSTLAGVSYNEQF
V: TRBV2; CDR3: ASSGLAGAYEQY
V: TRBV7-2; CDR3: ASSLISGSETQY
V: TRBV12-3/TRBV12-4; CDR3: ASSFGGVRTEAF
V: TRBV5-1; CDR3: ASGDGTSGYNEQF
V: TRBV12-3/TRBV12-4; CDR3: ASSLILGAYEQY
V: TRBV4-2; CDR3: ASSQGLAGSLTDTQY
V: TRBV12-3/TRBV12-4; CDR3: ASTSSSGADTQY
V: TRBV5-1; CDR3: ASSLLERAEAF
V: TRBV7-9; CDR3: ASRYGGGRTEAF
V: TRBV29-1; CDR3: SVEQIKNEQY
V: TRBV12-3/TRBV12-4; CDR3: ASSLGGLAVTDTQY
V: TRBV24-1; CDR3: ASPRGASTDTQY
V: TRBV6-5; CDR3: ASSYSIGRAGEGYEQY
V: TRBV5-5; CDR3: ASSFRRMNQETQY
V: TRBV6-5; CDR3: ASSYDSSSNQPQH
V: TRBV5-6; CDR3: ASSTGLAALTASYEQY
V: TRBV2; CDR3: ASRGTGRTYGYT
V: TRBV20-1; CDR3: SAETSGDTQY
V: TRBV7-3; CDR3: ASSYSADPQY
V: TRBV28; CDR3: ASSFRARRRSGANVLT